This passage covers 26 T cell receptor beta chains from one sample sequenced in a study of CD8 T cells in ankylosing spondylitis. MiXCR was run by TCRdb on the 5' RACE reads, yielding one entry per CDR3 protein. The profile covers roughly 180,000 distinct CDR3 sequences, with around 9.6% appearing a single time and about 16% taken by the ten largest. Sequencing was carried out using blood, either unsorted or a sorted T cell fraction (not recorded which). All receptors come from a female donor with ankylosing spondylitis or in good health (not recorded which).

This clonotype occurred many times. The V and J genes are TRBV7-9 and TRBJ2-7, with TRBD1 as a possible D gene (6 bases). This CDR3 spans 15 amino acids. Germline V lookup: CDR1 SEHNR, CDR2 FQNEAQ (reference sequence). V shed 6 bases and J shed 3 bases, with 18 bases lying between them. As DNA, the CDR3 is TGTGCCAGCAGTCTGGGATCAGGGGCCTACTACGAGCAGTACTTC. Translated: CASSLGSGAYYEQYF.

The chain is built from TRBV19 and TRBJ2-5; D gene uncertain. The CDR3 extends over 13 amino acids. Germline V gene lookup returns CDR1 LNHDA and CDR2 SQIVND (reference sequence). V dropped 2 bases and J dropped 2 bases, with 6 bases sitting between them. The CDR3 sequence is CASSIMYQETQYF. The DNA of the CDR3 is TGTGCCAGTAGTATAATGTATCAAGAGACCCAGTACTTC.

In this sample, this clonotype turned up a few times. The chain uses TRBV7-8 and TRBJ1-1, with a weak D call TRBD1 (6 bases). Trimming pared 5 bases from V and 7 bases from J, leaving 14 bases between. This CDR3 contains 13 residues. From germline, CDR1 is SGHVS and CDR2 FQNEAQ. DNA of the CDR3: TGTGCCAGCAGCCCGGGCTTGGACAGTGAAGCTTTCTTT. Translating gives CASSPGLDSEAFF. The full variable domain, completed using reference TRBV7-8 and TRBJ1-1, is GAGVSQSPRYKVAKRGQDVALRCDPISGHVSLFWYQQALGQGPEFLTYFQNEAQLDKSGLPSDRFFAERPEGSVSTLKIQRTQQEDSAVYLCASSPGLDSEAFFGQGTRLTVV.

This clonotype was seen at least ten times. The rearrangement joins TRBV12-3 or TRBV12-4 to TRBJ1-1; D gene unclear. The CDR3 consists of 12 residues. Trimming pared 6 bases from V and 1 base from J, leaving 6 bases between. The CDR3 is CASSPGNTEAFF. The CDR3, as DNA: TGTGCCAGCAGCCCAGGGAACACTGAAGCTTTCTTT.

The rearrangement joins TRBV5-1 to TRBJ2-7, with D unresolved. Germline CDR1 reads SGHRS; CDR2 reads YFSETQ. The CDR3 is made up of 15 amino acids. The V end lost 0 bases, the J end lost 0 bases, and 10 bases lay between the germline ends. The CDR3 DNA reads as TGCGCCAGCAGCTTGGGGTTCCGGAGCTCCTACGAGCAGTACTTC. It yields the protein CASSLGFRSSYEQYF.

This clonotype occurred a few times. This sequence joins TRBV27 and TRBJ1-6; D call uncertain. The germline V gene encodes CDR1 MNHEY and CDR2 SMNVEV (reference sequence). Trimming cost V 3 bases and J 6 bases, with 12 bases left between them. The CDR3 is 15 amino acids. In DNA, the CDR3 is TGTGCCAGCAGTTTTTTGAGTTCGGTTAATTCACCCCTCCACTTT. Its protein is CASSFLSSVNSPLHF.

V is TRBV27 and J is TRBJ1-6; 10 bases map to TRBD1. Germline CDR1 and CDR2: MNHEY and SMNVEV (reference sequence). CDR3 length equals 14 residues. V was pared by 2 bases and J by 10 bases, with 2 bases of the junction left unmatched. CDR3 sequence (DNA): TGTGCCAGCAGTTTAGGGACAGGGGAGTCACCCCTCCACTTT. It yields the protein CASSLGTGESPLHF.

This clonotype occurred many times. The V call is TRBV12-3 or TRBV12-4, the J call TRBJ2-1, with 7 bases aligning to TRBD2. V shed 6 bases, J shed 2 bases, and the junction held 4 bases outside the gene matches. The CDR3 spans 14 residues. CDR3 residues: CASSPSGTYNEQFF. CDR3 sequence (DNA): TGTGCCAGCAGCCCAAGCGGGACCTACAATGAGCAGTTCTTC.

The genes are TRBV27 and TRBJ2-1, with 7 nucleotides matching TRBD2. With 3 bases clipped from V and 7 bases from J, the junction kept 15 bases outside the gene matches. CDR1 is MNHEY, CDR2 SMNVEV, per germline (reference sequence). CDR3 length equals 17 residues. The CDR3 region is CASSLRTPSGGENEQFF. DNA for the CDR3: TGTGCCAGCAGTTTGAGGACCCCTAGCGGAGGGGAGAATGAGCAGTTCTTC.

This clonotype showed up just a few times. This CDR3 is CASSRQGDSPLHF. The CDR3 region has the DNA TGTGCCAGCAGCAGGCAGGGGGATTCACCCCTCCACTTT. The chain uses TRBV27 and TRBJ1-6; 7 bases align to TRBD1. CDR1 is MNHEY and CDR2 is SMNVEV in the germline V gene (reference sequence). The CDR3 sequence is 13 residues long. The J segment lost 8 bases and the V segment lost 6 bases, leaving 4 bases of the junction unmatched.

This clonotype showed up just a few times. This rearrangement joins TRBV28 to TRBJ2-5; TRBD1 might be the D (5 bases). CDR1 and CDR2 (germline): MDHEN, SYDVKM. There are 14 residues in the CDR3. Trimming pared 6 bases from V and 4 bases from J, leaving 15 bases between. The CDR3 spells CASSLGPRGETQYF. As DNA, the CDR3 is TGTGCCAGCAGCCTGGGTCCTAGGGGAGAGACCCAGTACTTC.

This clonotype was found many times. The V and J genes are TRBV20-1 and TRBJ2-7, with TRBD2 identical over 7 bases. J lost 5 bases, V lost 0 bases, and 13 bases had no gene match. The CDR3 loop spans 16 amino acids. Looked up from germline, CDR1 is DFQATT and CDR2 is SNEGSKA (reference sequence). CDR3 sequence reads: CSAREGRGEPFDEQYF. The CDR3, as DNA: TGCAGTGCTAGAGAGGGACGGGGGGAGCCCTTCGACGAGCAGTACTTC.

This clonotype showed up just a few times. The rearrangement uses TRBV11-2 and TRBJ2-1; no clear D gene. V shed 0 bases and J shed 3 bases, with 12 bases lying between them. Germline V gives CDR1 SGHAT, CDR2 FQNNGV. The CDR3 totals 16 residues. CDR3 residues: CASSLELVTIYNEQFF. Written as DNA, the CDR3 is TGTGCCAGCAGCTTAGAGCTTGTTACCATCTACAATGAGCAGTTCTTC.

This clonotype was seen ten or more times. CDR3 sequence reads: CASSRTVSYEQYF. Here the CDR3 DNA reads TGTGCCAGCAGCCGGACAGTCTCCTACGAGCAGTACTTC. The chain is built from TRBV27 and TRBJ2-7; the D gene is possibly TRBD1 (6 bases). CDR3 length: 13 amino acids. The germline CDR1 and CDR2 sequences are MNHEY and SMNVEV (reference sequence). Trimming left V 6 bases short and J 0 bases short, with 9 bases between.

This clonotype was counted at least ten times. The chain employs TRBV4-3 and TRBJ1-3, with TRBD1 as a possible D gene (5 bases). Germline V gives CDR1 LGHNA, CDR2 YSLEER. This CDR3 is built from 15 residues. V lost 4 bases to trimming and J lost 5 bases, with 15 bases between them. CDR3 loop: CASSPRGGQRNTIYF. The DNA for the CDR3 is TGCGCCAGCAGCCCGAGAGGAGGACAAAGAAACACCATATATTTT.

This clonotype has a count of ten or more. The chain couples TRBV6-1 to TRBJ1-1, with TRBD1 matching 10 bases. CDR3 length: 13 residues. Trimming took 6 bases from V and 5 from J; bases not matched to a gene: 3. In germline, CDR1 is MNHNS, CDR2 SASEGT. The CDR3 DNA follows: TGTGCCAGCAGATGGACAGGGGGGACTGAAGCTTTCTTT. Protein product: CASRWTGGTEAFF.

This clonotype was observed a handful of times. The chain combines TRBV7-6 with TRBJ2-7; 8 bases map to TRBD2. There are 15 residues in the CDR3. With V trimmed by 4 bases and J by 3 bases, 8 bases remained unmatched. CDR1 is SGHVS, CDR2 FNYEAQ, per germline. This CDR3 is CASSSRTSGLYEQYF. CDR3 sequence (DNA): TGTGCCAGCAGCTCCCGCACTAGCGGACTCTACGAGCAGTACTTC.

This clonotype was seen a handful of times. CDR3 region: CASSYWGYEQYF. The CDR3 DNA follows: TGTGCCAGCAGCTACTGGGGCTACGAGCAGTACTTC. The chain couples TRBV7-9 to TRBJ2-7; no firm D call. Germline values: CDR1 SEHNR, CDR2 FQNEAQ (reference sequence). Trimming stripped 4 bases from V and 3 bases from J, with 7 bases between. The CDR3 runs to 12 residues. The full variable domain, its missing parts supplied by reference TRBV7-9 and TRBJ2-7, is DTGVSQNPRHKITKRGQNVTFRCDPISEHNRLYWYRQTLGQGPEFLTYFQNEAQLEKSRLLSDRFSAERPKGSFSTLEIQRTEQGDSAMYLCASSYWGYEQYFGPGTRLTVT.

The genes are TRBV20-1 and TRBJ1-1, with a possible D match to TRBD1 (6 bases). CDR3 length equals 12 residues. The V gene's germline CDR1 is DFQATT and CDR2 SNEGSKA (reference sequence). V was cut by 6 bases and J by 5 bases, with 13 bases left in between. The chain's CDR3 is CSAIRGGTEAFF. In DNA, the CDR3 is TGCAGTGCCATAAGGGGGGGAACTGAAGCTTTCTTT.

There are many counts of this clonotype. The rearrangement uses TRBV20-1 and TRBJ2-1; D not certain. CDR3 length: 13 residues. Trimming shortened V by 3 bases and J by 0 bases, and 6 bases separated the two germline ends. Germline CDR1 DFQATT, CDR2 SNEGSKA (reference sequence). The CDR3, as DNA: TGCAGTGCTAGCTATTCCTCCTACAATGAGCAGTTCTTC. It encodes CSASYSSYNEQFF.

The rearrangement uses TRBV24-1 and TRBJ2-3, with D perhaps matching TRBD2 (6 bases). V gave up 4 bases and J gave up 1 base, with 23 bases separating them. The CDR3 runs to 19 residues. The germline CDR1 and CDR2 sequences are KGHDR and SFDVKD. CDR3: CATSDLTGDSRIRTDTQYF. The CDR3 DNA reads TGTGCCACCAGTGACCTTACCGGGGACTCCAGAATTCGCACAGATACGCAGTATTTT.

At least ten counts were recorded for this clonotype. The V call is TRBV29-1, the J call TRBJ2-7; the match to TRBD2 covers 11 bases. V lost 5 bases, J lost 4 bases, and 7 bases stayed unmatched. CDR1 and CDR2 (germline): SQVTM, ANQGSEA. The CDR3 covers 14 residues. Here the CDR3 DNA reads TGCAGCGTTTTACAGACTAGCGGGGTTTACGAGCAGTACTTC. It codes for CSVLQTSGVYEQYF.

This clonotype was picked up a small number of times. The CDR3 bases are TGTGCCAGCAGTCCCTCGGGAATGTTGGCCTACGAGCAGTACTTC. It translates to CASSPSGMLAYEQYF. The chain couples TRBV28 to TRBJ2-7, with D possibly TRBD2 on 5 matching bases. This CDR3 is built from 15 residues. Germline-derived CDR1 and CDR2 are MDHEN and SYDVKM. Between the trimmed V and J ends, which lost 5 bases and 2 bases, there was a span of 16 bases.

This clonotype was seen only a few times. As DNA, the CDR3 is TGTGCCAGCAGACGGGGGATTAACACTGAAGCTTTCTTT. Translating it yields CASRRGINTEAFF. V is TRBV6-6 and J is TRBJ1-1; D is perhaps TRBD1 (5 bases). CDR3 length: 13 amino acids. Germline V gene data show CDR1 as MNHNY and CDR2 as SVGAGI (reference sequence). Trimming left V 6 bases short and J 2 bases short, with 10 bases between.

The sample holds many counts of this clonotype. The CDR3 loop reads CASSQEDRGMTDTQYF. The DNA for the CDR3 is TGCGCCAGCAGCCAAGAGGACAGGGGGATGACAGATACGCAGTATTTT. The chain recombines TRBV4-3 with TRBJ2-3; 10 bases are a match to TRBD1. With 0 bases clipped from V and 3 bases from J, the junction kept 3 bases outside the gene matches. This CDR3 contains 16 residues. Germline assignment: CDR1 LGHNA and CDR2 YSLEER.

The chain recombines TRBV3-1 with TRBJ2-1; 9 bases are shared with TRBD1. The CDR3 sequence is 16 residues long. The V gene's germline CDR1 is LGHDT and CDR2 YNNKEL (reference sequence). The J segment lost 7 bases and the V segment lost 4 bases, leaving 11 bases of the junction unmatched. CDR3 residues: CASSPSTGGQENEQFF. In nucleotides, the CDR3 is TGTGCCAGCAGCCCCTCAACAGGGGGCCAGGAAAATGAGCAGTTCTTC.